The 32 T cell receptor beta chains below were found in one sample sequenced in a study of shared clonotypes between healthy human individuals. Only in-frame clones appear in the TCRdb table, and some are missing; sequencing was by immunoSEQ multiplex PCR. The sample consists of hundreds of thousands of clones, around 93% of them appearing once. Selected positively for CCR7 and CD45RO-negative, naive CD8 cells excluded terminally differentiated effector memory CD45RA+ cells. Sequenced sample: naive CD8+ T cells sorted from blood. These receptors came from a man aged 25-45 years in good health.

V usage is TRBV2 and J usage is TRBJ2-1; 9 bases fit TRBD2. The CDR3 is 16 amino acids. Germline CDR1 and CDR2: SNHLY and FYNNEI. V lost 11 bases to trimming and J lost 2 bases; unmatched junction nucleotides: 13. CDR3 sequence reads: CASAQALAGPYNEQFF. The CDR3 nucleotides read TGTGCCTCCGCACAAGCCCTAGCGGGACCCTACAATGAGCAGTTCTTC.

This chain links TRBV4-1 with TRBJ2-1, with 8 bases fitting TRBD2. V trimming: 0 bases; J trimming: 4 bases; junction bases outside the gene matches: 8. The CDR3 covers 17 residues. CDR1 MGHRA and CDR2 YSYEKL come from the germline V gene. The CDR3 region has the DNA TGCGCCAGCAGCCAAGAAGCGGGAGCCCCCTTTTACAATGAGCAGTTCTTC. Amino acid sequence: CASSQEAGAPFYNEQFF.

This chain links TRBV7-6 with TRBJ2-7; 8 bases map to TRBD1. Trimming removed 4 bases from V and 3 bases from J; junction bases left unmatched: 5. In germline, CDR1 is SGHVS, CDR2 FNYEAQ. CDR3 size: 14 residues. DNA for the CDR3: TGTGCCAGCAGCTCAACGGACAGGGACTACGAGCAGTACTTC. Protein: CASSSTDRDYEQYF.

The CDR3 DNA is TGTGCCAGCAGTGGTAGCGGGAGTACCTACGAGCAGTACTTC. Translating gives CASSGSGSTYEQYF. This chain uses TRBV2 with TRBJ2-7; TRBD2 matches at 9 bases. The V segment lost 4 bases and the J segment 2 bases; nucleotides outside the gene matches: 3. The CDR3 is made up of 14 amino acids. In germline, CDR1 is SNHLY, CDR2 FYNNEI. Supplemented by reference TRBV2 and TRBJ2-7, the full variable domain reads EPEVTQTPSHQVTQMGQEVILRCVPISNHLYFYWYRQILGQKVEFLVSFYNNEISEKSEIFDDQFSVERPDGSNFTLKIRSTKLEDSAMYFCASSGSGSTYEQYFGPGTRLTVT.

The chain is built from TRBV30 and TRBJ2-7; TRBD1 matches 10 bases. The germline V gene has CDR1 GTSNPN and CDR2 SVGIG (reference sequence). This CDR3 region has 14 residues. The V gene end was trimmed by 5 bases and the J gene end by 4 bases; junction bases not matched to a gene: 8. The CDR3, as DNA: TGTGCCTGGTCTATGGGGACAGGGGAATACGAGCAGTACTTC. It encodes CAWSMGTGEYEQYF.

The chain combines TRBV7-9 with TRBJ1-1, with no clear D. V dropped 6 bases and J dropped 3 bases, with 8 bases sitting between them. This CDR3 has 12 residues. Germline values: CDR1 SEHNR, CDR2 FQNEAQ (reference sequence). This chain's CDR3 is CASRGWDTEAFF. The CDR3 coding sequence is TGTGCCAGCAGGGGGTGGGACACTGAAGCTTTCTTT.

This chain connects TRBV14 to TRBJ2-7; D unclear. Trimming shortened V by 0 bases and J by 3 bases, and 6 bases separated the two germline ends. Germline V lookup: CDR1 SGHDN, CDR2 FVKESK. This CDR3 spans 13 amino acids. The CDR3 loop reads CASSQETGYEQYF. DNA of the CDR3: TGTGCCAGCAGCCAAGAAACCGGCTACGAGCAGTACTTC.

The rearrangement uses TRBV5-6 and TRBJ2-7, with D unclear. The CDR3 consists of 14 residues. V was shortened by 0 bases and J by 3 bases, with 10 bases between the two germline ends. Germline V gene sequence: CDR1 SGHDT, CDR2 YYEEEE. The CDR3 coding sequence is TGTGCCAGCAGCTTGGACAAGAGAGACTACGAGCAGTACTTC. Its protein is CASSLDKRDYEQYF.

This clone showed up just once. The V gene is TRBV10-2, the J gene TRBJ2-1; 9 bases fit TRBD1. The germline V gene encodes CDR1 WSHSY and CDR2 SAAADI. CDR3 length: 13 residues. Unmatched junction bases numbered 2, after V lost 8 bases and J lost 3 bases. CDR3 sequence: CASGDRDYNEQFF. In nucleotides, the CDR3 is TGCGCCAGCGGGGACAGGGACTACAATGAGCAGTTCTTC.

CDR3 protein: CATSREQGLVSYNEQFF. CDR3 nucleotides: TGTGCCACCAGCAGAGAGCAGGGGTTAGTGTCCTACAATGAGCAGTTCTTC. The chain combines TRBV15 with TRBJ2-1; D is possibly TRBD1 (6 bases). The germline V gene encodes CDR1 LNHNV and CDR2 YYDKDF (reference sequence). CDR3 length equals 17 residues. V dropped 0 bases and J dropped 1 base, with 13 bases sitting between them.

CDR3 loop: CASRYRGAGTDTQYF. In DNA, the CDR3 is TGTGCCAGCAGGTACAGGGGAGCCGGGACAGATACGCAGTATTTT. V is TRBV27 and J is TRBJ2-3; 7 bases fit TRBD1. The CDR3 consists of 15 residues. The J segment lost 3 bases and the V segment lost 6 bases, leaving 9 bases of the junction unmatched. Germline values: CDR1 MNHEY, CDR2 SMNVEV (reference sequence).

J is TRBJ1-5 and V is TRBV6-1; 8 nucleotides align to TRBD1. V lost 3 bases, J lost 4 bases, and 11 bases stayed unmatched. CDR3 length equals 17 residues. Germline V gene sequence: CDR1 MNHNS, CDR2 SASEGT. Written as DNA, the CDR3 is TGTGCCAGCAGTGAGCCGGGCAGGGGGCGAGGAAATCAGCCCCAGCATTTT. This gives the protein CASSEPGRGRGNQPQHF.

DNA for the CDR3: TGTGCCAGCAGCTTTTTACAGGCTCACTATGGCTACACCTTC. Encoded protein: CASSFLQAHYGYTF. The chain joins TRBV5-6 to TRBJ1-2, with D possibly matching TRBD1 (5 bases). Between the trimmed V and J ends, which lost 2 bases and 3 bases, there was a span of 11 bases. The CDR3 contains 14 residues. Germline CDR1 is SGHDT and CDR2 is YYEEEE.

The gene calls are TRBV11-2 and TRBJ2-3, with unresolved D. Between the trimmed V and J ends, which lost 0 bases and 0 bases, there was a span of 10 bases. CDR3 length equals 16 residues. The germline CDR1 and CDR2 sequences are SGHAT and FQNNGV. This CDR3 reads CASSLDQSRSTDTQYF. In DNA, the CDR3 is TGTGCCAGCAGCTTAGATCAATCCAGAAGCACAGATACGCAGTATTTT. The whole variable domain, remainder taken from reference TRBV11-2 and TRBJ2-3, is EAGVAQSPRYKIIEKRQSVAFWCNPISGHATLYWYQQILGQGPKLLIQFQNNGVVDDSQLPKDRFSAERLKGVDSTLKIQPAKLEDSAVYLCASSLDQSRSTDTQYFGPGTRLTVL.

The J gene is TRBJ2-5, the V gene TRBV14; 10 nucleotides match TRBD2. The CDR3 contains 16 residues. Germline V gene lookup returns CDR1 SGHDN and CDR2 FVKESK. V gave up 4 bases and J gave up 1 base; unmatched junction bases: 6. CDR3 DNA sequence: TGTGCCAGCAGCCCCTGGCTAGCGGGAGTCCAAGAGACCCAGTACTTC. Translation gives CASSPWLAGVQETQYF.

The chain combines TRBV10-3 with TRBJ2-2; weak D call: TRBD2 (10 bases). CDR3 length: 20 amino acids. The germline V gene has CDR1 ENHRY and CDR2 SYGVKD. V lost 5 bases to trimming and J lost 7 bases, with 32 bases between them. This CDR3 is CAISFPGQGASGSGFGELFF. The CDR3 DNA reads TGTGCCATCAGTTTCCCGGGACAGGGAGCTAGCGGGAGTGGTTTCGGGGAGCTGTTTTTT.

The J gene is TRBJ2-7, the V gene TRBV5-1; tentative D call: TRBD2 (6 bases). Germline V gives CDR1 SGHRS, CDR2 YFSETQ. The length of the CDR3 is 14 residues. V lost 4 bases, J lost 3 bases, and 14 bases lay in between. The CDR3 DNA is TGCGCCAGCAGCGGAGGGGCTACCGACTACGAGCAGTACTTC. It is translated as CASSGGATDYEQYF.

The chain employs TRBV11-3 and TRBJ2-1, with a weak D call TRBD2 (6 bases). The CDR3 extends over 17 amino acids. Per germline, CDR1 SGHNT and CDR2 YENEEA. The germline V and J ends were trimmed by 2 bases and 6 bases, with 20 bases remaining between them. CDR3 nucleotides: TGTGCCAGCAGCTTATCACCGCCCGGGACTCTGGTCAATGAGCAGTTCTTC. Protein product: CASSLSPPGTLVNEQFF.

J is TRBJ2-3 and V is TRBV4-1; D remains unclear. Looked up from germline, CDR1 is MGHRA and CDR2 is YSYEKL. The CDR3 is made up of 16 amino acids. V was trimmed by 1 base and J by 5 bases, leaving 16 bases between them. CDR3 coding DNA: TGCGCCAGCAGCCAAGTGTCCGCGGTCGTACAAGATACGCAGTATTTT. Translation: CASSQVSAVVQDTQYF.

The CDR3 spells CASSPREGAYEQYF. The CDR3 DNA is TGCGCCAGCAGCCCCCGAGAGGGGGCGTACGAGCAGTACTTC. The rearrangement uses TRBV4-3 and TRBJ2-7; 7 bases agree with TRBD1. Unmatched junction bases numbered 7, after V lost 4 bases and J lost 4 bases. The CDR3 has 14 residues. The germline CDR1 and CDR2 sequences are LGHNA and YSLEER.

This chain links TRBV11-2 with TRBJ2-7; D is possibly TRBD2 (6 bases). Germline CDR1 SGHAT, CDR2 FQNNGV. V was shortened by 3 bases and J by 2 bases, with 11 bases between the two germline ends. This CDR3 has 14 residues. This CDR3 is CASSFFGSPYEQYF. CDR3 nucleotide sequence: TGTGCCAGCAGCTTCTTCGGGAGCCCCTACGAGCAGTACTTC.

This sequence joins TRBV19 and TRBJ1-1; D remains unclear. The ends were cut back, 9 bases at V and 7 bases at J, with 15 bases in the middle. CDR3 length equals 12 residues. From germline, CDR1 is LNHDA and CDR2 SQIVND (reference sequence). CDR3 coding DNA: TGTGCCAGCACTGGTGGGTATCGTGAAGCTTTCTTT. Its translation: CASTGGYREAFF.

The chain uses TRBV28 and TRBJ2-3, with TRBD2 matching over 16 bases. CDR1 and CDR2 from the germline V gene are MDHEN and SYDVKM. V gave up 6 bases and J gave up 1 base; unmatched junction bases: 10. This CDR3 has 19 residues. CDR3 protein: CASRHTGLAGGAGTDTQYF. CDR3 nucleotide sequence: TGTGCCAGCAGACATACGGGACTAGCGGGAGGGGCCGGCACAGATACGCAGTATTTT.

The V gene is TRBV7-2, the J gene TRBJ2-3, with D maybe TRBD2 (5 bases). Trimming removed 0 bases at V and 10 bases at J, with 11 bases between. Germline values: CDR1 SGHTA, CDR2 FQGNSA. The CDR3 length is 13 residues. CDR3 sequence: CASSLARAEAQYF. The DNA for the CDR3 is TGTGCCAGCAGCTTAGCGAGGGCCGAGGCGCAGTATTTT.

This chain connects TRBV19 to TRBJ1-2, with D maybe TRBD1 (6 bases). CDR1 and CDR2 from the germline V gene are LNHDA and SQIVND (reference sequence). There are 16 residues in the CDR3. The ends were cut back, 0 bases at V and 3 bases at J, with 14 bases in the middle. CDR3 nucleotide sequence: TGTGCCAGTAGTATAGACGGGGCAGGGGCGGACTATGGCTACACCTTC. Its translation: CASSIDGAGADYGYTF.

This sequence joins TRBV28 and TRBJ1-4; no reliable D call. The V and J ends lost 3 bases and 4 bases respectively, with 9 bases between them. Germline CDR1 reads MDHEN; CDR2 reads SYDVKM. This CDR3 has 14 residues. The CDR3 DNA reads TGTGCCAGCAGTTTCCGGGCCCTTAATGAAAAACTGTTTTTT. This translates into CASSFRALNEKLFF.

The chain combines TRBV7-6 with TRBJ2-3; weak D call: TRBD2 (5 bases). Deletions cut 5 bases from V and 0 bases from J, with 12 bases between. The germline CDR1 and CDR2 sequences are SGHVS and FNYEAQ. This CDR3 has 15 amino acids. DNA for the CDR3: TGTGCCAGCAGCCCCCCGGGGTCCAGCACAGATACGCAGTATTTT. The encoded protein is CASSPPGSSTDTQYF.

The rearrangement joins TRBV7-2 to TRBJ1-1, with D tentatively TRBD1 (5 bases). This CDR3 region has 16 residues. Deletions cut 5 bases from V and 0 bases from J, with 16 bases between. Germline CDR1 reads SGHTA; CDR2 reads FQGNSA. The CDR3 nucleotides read TGTGCCAGCAGCCTCCCTCTCGGGACGCTGAACACTGAAGCTTTCTTT. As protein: CASSLPLGTLNTEAFF.

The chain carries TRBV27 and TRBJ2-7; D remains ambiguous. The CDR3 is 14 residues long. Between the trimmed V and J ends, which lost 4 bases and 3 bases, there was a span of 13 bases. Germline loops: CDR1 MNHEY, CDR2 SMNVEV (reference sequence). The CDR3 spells CASSSPSSHYEQYF. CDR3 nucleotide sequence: TGTGCCAGCAGTTCTCCCTCATCCCACTACGAGCAGTACTTC.

CDR3 nucleotides: TGTGCCAGCAGTTTCTATGGGGGACAGGGCAGGGGCGGGGAGCTGTTTTTT. This translates into CASSFYGGQGRGGELFF. The rearrangement links TRBV28 to TRBJ2-2; TRBD1 matches 9 bases. Germline trimming cut 3 bases from V and 7 bases from J; bases unmatched to any gene: 12. The CDR3 totals 17 residues. Germline V gene data show CDR1 as MDHEN and CDR2 as SYDVKM.

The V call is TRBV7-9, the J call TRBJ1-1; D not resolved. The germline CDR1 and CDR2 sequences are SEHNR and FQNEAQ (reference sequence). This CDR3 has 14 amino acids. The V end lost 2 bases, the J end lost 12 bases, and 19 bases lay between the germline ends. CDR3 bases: TGTGCCAGCAGCTTACCAGGTTTCGTCGTTCGAACTTTCTTT. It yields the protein CASSLPGFVVRTFF.

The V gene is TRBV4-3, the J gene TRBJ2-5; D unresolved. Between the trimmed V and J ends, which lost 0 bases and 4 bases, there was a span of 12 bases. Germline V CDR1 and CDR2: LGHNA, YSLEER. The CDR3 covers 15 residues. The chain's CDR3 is CASSQDRFGRETQYF. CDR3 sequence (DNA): TGCGCCAGCAGCCAAGATCGTTTCGGAAGAGAGACCCAGTACTTC.